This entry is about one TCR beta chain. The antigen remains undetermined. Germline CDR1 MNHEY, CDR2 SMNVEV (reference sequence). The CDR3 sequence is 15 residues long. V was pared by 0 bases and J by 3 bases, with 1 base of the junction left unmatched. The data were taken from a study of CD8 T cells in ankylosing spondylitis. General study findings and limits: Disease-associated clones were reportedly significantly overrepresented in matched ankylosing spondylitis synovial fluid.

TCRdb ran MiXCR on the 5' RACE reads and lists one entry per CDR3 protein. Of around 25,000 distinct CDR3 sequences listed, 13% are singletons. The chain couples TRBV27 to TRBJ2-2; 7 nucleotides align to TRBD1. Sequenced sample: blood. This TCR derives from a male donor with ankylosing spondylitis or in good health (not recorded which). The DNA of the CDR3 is TGTGCCAGCAGTTTATCCAGGGGGTACACCGGGGAGCTGTTTTTT. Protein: CASSLSRGYTGELFF.